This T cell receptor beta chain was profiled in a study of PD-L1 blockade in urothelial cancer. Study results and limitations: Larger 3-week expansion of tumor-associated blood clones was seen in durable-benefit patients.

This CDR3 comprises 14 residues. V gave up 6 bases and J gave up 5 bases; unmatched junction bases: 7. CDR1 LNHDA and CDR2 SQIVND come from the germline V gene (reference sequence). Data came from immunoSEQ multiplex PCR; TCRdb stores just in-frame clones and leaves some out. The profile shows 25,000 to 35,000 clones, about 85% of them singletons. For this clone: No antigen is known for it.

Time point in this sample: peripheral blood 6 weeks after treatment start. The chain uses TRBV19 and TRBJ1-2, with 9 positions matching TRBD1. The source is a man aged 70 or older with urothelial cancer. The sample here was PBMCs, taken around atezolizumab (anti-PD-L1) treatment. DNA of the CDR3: TGTGCCAGTAGGACCGGGACAGGGATTTATGGCTACACCTTC. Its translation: CASRTGTGIYGYTF. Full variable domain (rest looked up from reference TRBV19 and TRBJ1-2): DGGITQSPKYLFRKEGQNVTLSCEQNLNHDAMYWYRQDPGQGLRLIYYSQIVNDFQKGDIAEGYSVSREKKESFPLTVTSAQKNPTAFYLCASRTGTGIYGYTFGSGTRLTVV.